One and the same sample provided the 10 T cell receptor beta chains below, sequenced in a study of T cells expressing NK-cell markers. Reanalyzing the 5' RACE reads, TCRdb keeps one entry per CDR3 protein, without DNA. This table holds about 460,000 distinct CDR3 sequences. Specimen: blood T cells: a sorted CD56 or NKG2C T cell subset, CD4+ or CD8+ T cells, or bulk PBMC T cells (not recorded which). These TCRs come from a woman between 45 and 60 years old in good health.

This chain connects TRBV7-2 to TRBJ1-5; as DNA is missing, the TRBD1 call by TCRdb cannot be tested. The CDR3 runs to 16 residues. Germline CDR1 SGHTA, CDR2 FQGNSA. The CDR3 region is CASSFRLGQGSQPQHF.

The chain employs TRBV20-1 and TRBJ1-2; TCRdb's D call, TRBD1, is unchecked because there is no DNA. CDR1 DFQATT and CDR2 SNEGSKA come from the germline V gene (reference sequence). CDR3 length equals 14 residues. The chain's CDR3 is CSARMGTGYYGYTF.

This rearrangement joins TRBV18 to TRBJ2-1. This CDR3 spans 15 amino acids. The germline gives CDR1 KGHSH, CDR2 LQKENI. The CDR3 loop reads CASSRSRSSYNEQFF.

The genes are TRBV2 and TRBJ2-4. Germline lookup yields CDR1 SNHLY and CDR2 FYNNEI. This CDR3 region has 12 residues. CDR3 in amino acids: CASSPAKNIQYF.

The genes are TRBV11-2 and TRBJ1-1; absent DNA, TCRdb's TRBD1 call cannot be checked. From germline, CDR1 is SGHAT and CDR2 FQNNGV. The CDR3 covers 13 residues. The CDR3 reads CASRQGRATEAFF.

This CDR3 reads CSVETGVEAFF. The chain has TRBV29-1 and TRBJ1-1; without DNA, the TCRdb call of TRBD1 cannot be checked. The length of the CDR3 is 11 residues. Germline assignment: CDR1 SQVTM and CDR2 ANQGSEA.

This sequence joins TRBV5-1 and TRBJ2-5; TCRdb gives TRBD2 as the D gene, but with no DNA this cannot be confirmed. CDR3 length equals 15 residues. The germline CDR1 and CDR2 sequences are SGHRS and YFSETQ. The CDR3 reads CASRGLAGGPETQYF.

CDR3 residues: CAISGRQGASEQYF. The chain employs TRBV10-3 and TRBJ2-7; TCRdb's D call of TRBD1 is untestable without DNA. The germline gives CDR1 ENHRY, CDR2 SYGVKD. The CDR3 is made up of 14 amino acids.

This chain links TRBV29-1 with TRBJ2-7; TCRdb names TRBD2, which stays unverified in the absence of DNA. Germline CDR1 and CDR2: SQVTM and ANQGSEA. The length of the CDR3 is 14 residues. This CDR3 is CSATSGISSYEQYF.

The chain is built from TRBV5-1 and TRBJ2-2; with no DNA, the TCRdb D assignment of TRBD2 cannot be verified. The CDR3 loop spans 16 amino acids. Looked up from germline, CDR1 is SGHRS and CDR2 is YFSETQ. CDR3 protein: CASSRRLADNTGELFF.